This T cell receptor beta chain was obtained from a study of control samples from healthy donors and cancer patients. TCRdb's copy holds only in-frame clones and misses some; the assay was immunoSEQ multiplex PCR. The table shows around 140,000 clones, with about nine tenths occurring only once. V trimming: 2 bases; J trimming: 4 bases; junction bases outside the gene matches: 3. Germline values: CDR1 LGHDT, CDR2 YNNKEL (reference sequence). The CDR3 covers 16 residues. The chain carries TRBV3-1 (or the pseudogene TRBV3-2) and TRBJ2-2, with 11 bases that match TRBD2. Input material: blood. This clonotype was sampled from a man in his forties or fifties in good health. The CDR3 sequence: CASSQTSGGSTGELFF. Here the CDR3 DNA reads TGTGCCAGCAGCCAAACTAGCGGGGGAAGCACCGGGGAGCTGTTTTTT.